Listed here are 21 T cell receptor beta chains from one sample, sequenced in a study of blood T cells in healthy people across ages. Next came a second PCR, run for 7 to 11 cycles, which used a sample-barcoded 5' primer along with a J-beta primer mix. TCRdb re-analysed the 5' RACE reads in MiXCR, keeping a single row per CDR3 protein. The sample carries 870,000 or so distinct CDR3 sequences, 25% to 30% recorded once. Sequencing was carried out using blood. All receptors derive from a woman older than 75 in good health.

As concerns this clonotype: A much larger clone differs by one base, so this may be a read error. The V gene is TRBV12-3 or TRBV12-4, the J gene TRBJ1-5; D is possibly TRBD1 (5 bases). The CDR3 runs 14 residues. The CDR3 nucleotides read TGTGCCAGCAGTGCAACAGGAGTCAATCAGTCCCAGCATTTT. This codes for CASSATGVNQSQHF.

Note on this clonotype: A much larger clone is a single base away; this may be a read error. The CDR3 protein is CASSFGTGQDTQYF. Here the CDR3 DNA reads TGTGCCAGCAGCTTCGGGACAGGGCAAGATACGCAGTATTTT. The rearrangement joins TRBV7-2 to TRBJ2-3; 9 bases line up with TRBD1. V lost 3 bases, J lost 5 bases, and 3 bases stayed unmatched. The CDR3 is 14 residues long. CDR1 SGHTA and CDR2 FQGNSA come from the germline V gene.

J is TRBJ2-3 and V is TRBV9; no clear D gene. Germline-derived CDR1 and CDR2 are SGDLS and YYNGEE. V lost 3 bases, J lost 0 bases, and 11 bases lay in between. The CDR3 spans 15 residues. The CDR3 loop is CASSDQQSSTDTQYF. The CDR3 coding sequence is TGTGCCAGCAGCGACCAGCAATCTAGCACAGATACGCAGTATTTT.

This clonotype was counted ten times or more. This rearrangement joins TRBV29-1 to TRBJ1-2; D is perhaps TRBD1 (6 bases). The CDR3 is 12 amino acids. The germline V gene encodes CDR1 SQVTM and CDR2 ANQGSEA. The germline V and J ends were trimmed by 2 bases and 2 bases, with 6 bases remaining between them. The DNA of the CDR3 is TGCAGCGTTGAACAGGGGAACTATGGCTACACCTTC. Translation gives CSVEQGNYGYTF.

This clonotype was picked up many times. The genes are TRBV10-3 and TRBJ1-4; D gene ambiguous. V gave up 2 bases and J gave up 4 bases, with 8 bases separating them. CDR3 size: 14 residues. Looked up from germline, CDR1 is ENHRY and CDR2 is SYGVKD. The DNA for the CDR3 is TGTGCCATCAGTGAGGGCAGAGATAATGAAAAACTGTTTTTT. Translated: CAISEGRDNEKLFF.

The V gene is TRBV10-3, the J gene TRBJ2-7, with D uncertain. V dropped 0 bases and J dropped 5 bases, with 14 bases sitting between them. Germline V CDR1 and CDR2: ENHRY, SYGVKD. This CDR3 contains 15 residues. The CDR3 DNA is TGTGCCATCAGTGAGTCTCTTGGGGAAGGAGACGAGCAGTACTTC. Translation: CAISESLGEGDEQYF.

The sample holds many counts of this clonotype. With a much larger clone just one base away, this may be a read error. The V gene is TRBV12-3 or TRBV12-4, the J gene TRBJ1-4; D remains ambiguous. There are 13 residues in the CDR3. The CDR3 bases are TGTGCCAGCAGTCCACAGATTAATGAAAAACGGTTTTTT. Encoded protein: CASSPQINEKRFF.

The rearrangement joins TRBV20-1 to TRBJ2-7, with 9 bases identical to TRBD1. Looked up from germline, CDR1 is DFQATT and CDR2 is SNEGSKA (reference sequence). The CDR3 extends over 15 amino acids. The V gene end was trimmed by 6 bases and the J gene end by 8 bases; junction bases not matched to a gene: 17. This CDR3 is CSARARDRETWQQYF. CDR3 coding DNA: TGCAGTGCCCGCGCTCGGGACAGGGAGACCTGGCAGCAGTACTTC.

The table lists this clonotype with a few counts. As DNA, the CDR3 is TGCGCCAGCAGCTTGGCGGCTGTGGGGGGCCTCGCTGAAGCTTTCTTT. Its protein product is CASSLAAVGGLAEAFF. J is TRBJ1-1 and V is TRBV5-1; D is possibly TRBD1 (6 bases). Germline loops: CDR1 SGHRS, CDR2 YFSETQ. Trimming removed 0 bases at V and 6 bases at J, with 18 bases between. CDR3 size: 16 residues.

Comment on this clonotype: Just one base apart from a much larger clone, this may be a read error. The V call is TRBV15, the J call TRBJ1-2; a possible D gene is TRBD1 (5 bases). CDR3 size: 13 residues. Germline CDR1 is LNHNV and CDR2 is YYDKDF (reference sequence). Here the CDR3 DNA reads TGTACCACCAGTGGGGGTCGGGTTGGTGGCTACACCTTC. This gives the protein CTTSGGRVGGYTF.

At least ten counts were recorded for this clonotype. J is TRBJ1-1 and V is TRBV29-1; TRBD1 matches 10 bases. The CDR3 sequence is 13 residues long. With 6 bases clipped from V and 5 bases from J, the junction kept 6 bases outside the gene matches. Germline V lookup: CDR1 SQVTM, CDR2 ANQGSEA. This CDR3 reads CSVATGGGTEAFF. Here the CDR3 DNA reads TGCAGCGTCGCGACAGGGGGCGGGACTGAAGCTTTCTTT. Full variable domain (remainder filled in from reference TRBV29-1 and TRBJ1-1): SAVISQKPSRDICQRGTSLTIQCQVDSQVTMMFWYRQQPGQSLTLIATANQGSEATYESGFVIDKFPISRPNLTFSTLTVSNMSPEDSSIYLCSVATGGGTEAFFGQGTRLTVV.

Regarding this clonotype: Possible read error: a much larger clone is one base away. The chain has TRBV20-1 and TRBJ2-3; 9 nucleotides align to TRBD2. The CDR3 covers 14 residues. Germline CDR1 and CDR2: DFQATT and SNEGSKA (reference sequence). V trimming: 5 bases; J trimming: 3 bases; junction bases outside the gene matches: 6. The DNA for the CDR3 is TGCAGTGCTGGATATAGCGGGAGTACAGATACGCAGTATTTT. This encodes CSAGYSGSTDTQYF.

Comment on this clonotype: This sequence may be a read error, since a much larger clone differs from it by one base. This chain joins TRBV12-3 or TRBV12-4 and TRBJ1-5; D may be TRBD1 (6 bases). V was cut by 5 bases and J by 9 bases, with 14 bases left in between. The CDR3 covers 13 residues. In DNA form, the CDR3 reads TGTGCCAGCAGTGGGGGAGGGGGTCGGCCCCAGCATTTT. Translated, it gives CASSGGGGRPQHF.

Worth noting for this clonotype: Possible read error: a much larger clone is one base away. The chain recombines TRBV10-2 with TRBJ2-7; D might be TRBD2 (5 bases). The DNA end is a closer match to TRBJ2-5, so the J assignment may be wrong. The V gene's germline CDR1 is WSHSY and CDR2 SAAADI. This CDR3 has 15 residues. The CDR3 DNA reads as TGCACCAGCAGACTATCGGACGGATCCTTATGGACCCAGTACTTC. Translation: CTSRLSDGSLWTQYF.

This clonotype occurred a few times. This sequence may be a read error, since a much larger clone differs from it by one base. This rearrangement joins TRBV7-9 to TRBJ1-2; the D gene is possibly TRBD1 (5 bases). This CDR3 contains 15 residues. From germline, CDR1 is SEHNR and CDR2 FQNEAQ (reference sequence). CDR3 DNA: TGTGCCAGCAGCTTAGGAACAGGTCGGGGCTATGGCTGCACCTTC. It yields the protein CASSLGTGRGYGCTF.

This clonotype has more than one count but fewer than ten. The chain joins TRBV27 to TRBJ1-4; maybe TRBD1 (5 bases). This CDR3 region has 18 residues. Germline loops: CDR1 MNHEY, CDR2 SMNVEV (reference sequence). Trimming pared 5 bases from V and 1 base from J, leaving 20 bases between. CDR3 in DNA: TGTGCCAGCAGTCCTTCCTGGCAGGGAGGACGAACTAATGAAAAACTGTTTTTT. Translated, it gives CASSPSWQGGRTNEKLFF.

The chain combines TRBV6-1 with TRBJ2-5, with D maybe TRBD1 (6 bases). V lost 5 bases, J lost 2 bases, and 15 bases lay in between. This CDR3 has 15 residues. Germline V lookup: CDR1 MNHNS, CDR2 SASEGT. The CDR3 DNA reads TGTGCCAGCAGTCACAACAGGGCACCACAAGAGACCCAGTACTTC. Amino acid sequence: CASSHNRAPQETQYF.

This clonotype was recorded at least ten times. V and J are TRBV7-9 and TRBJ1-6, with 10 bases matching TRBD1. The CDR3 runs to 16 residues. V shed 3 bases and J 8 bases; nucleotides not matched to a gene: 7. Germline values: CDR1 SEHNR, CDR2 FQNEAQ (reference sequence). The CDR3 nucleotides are TGTGCCAGCAGCTTCCGGACAGGGGGTGCCGATTCACCCCTCCACTTT. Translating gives CASSFRTGGADSPLHF.

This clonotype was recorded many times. Here the CDR3 DNA reads TGCAGCGTTGACGCCGGTGGTCGTGAGCAGTACTTC. Amino acids: CSVDAGGREQYF. The chain carries TRBV29-1 and TRBJ2-7; no clear D gene. Germline CDR1 is SQVTM and CDR2 is ANQGSEA. CDR3 length equals 12 residues. V gave up 3 bases and J gave up 7 bases, with 13 bases separating them.

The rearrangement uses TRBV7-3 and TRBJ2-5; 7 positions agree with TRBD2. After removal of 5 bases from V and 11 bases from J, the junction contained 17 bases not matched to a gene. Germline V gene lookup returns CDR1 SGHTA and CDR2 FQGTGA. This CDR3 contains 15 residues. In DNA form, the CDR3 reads TGTGCCAGCAGCCCCCGTGGGTCGACTAGCTCGGAGCAGTACTTC. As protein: CASSPRGSTSSEQYF.

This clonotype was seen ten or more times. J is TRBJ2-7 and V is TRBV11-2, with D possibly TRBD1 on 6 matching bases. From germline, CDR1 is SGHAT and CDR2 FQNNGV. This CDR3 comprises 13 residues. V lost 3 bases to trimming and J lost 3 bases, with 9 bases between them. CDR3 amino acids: CASSFTGIYEQYF. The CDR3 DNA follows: TGTGCCAGCAGCTTCACAGGGATCTACGAGCAGTACTTC.